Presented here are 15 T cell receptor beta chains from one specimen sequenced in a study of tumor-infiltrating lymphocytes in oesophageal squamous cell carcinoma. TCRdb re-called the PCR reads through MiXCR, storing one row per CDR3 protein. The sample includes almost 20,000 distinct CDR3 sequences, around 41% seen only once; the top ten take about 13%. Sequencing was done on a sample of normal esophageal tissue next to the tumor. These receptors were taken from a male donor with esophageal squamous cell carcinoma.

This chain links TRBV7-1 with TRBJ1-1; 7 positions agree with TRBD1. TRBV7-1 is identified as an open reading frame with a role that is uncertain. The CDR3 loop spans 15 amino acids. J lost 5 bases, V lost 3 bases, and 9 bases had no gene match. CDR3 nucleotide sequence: TGTGCCAGCAGCTCCCGAAACAGGGGCGGAACTGAAGCTTTCTTT. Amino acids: CASSSRNRGGTEAFF.

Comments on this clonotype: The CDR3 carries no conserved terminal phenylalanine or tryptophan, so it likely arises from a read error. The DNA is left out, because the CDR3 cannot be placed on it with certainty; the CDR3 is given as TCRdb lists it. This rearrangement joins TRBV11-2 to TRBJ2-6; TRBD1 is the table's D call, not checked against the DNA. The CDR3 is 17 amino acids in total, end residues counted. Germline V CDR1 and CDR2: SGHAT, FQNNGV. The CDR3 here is CASSLDGAGFYEQYFGN.

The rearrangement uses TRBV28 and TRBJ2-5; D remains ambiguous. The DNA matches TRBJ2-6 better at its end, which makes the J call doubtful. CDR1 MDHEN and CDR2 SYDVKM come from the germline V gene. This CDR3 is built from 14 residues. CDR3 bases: TGTGCCAGTAGGGTTTACTCTGGGGCCAACGTCCTGACTTTC. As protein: CASRVYSGANVLTF.

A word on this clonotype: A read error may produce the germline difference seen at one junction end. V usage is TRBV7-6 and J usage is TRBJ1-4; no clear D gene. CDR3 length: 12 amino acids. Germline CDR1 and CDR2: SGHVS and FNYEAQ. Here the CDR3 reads CASSFDTSTLLF. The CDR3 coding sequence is TGTGCCAGCAGCTTTGACACGTCCACTCTGTTGTTT.

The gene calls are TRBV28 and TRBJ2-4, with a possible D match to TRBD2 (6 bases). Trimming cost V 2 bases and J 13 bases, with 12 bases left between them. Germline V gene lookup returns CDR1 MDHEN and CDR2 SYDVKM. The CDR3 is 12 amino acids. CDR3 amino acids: CASSLTSFEQYF. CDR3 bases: TGTGCCAGCAGTTTAACTAGCTTTGAGCAGTACTTC.

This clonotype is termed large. This CDR3 reads CASSLGTPRTDTQYF. DNA of the CDR3: TGTGCCAGCAGCTTAGGAACTCCCCGCACAGATACGCAGTATTTT. The rearrangement uses TRBV7-2 and TRBJ2-3; D is unresolved. This CDR3 comprises 15 residues. Germline V gives CDR1 SGHTA, CDR2 FQGNSA. Trimming shortened V by 1 base and J by 1 base, and 9 bases separated the two germline ends.

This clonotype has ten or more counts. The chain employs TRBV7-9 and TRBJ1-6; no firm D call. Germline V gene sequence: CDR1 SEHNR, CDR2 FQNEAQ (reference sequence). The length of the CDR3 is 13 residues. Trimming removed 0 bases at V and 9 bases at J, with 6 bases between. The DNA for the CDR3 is TGTGCCAGCAGCTTAGCACATGGTTCACCCCTCCACTTT. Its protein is CASSLAHGSPLHF.

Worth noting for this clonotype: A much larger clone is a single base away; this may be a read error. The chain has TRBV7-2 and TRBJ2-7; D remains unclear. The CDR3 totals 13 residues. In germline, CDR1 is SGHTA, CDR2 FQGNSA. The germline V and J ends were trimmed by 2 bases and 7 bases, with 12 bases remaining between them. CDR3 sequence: CASSLLGLNEQYF. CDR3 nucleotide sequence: TGTGCCAGCAGCTTACTAGGGCTCAATGAGCAGTACTTC.

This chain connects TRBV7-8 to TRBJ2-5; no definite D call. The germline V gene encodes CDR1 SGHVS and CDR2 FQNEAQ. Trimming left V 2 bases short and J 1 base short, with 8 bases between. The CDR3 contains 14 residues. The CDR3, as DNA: TGTGCCAGCAGCTTAAGGACGAGCCAAGAGACCCAGTACTTC. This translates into CASSLRTSQETQYF.

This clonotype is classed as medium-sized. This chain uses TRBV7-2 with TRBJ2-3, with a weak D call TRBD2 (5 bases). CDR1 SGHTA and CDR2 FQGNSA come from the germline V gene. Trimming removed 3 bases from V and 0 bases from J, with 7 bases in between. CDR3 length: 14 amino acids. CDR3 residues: CASSLSGSTDTQYF. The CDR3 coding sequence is TGTGCCAGCAGCTTGTCGGGGAGCACAGATACGCAGTATTTT.

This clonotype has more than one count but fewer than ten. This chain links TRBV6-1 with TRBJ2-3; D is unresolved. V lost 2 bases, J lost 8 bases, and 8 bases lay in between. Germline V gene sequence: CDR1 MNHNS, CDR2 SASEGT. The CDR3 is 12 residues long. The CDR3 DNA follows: TGTGCCAGCAGTGAATGGGGTACTACGCAGTATTTT. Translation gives CASSEWGTTQYF.

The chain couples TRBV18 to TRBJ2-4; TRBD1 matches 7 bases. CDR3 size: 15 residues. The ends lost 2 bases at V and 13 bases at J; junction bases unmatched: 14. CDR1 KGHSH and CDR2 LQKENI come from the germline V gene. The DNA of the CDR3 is TGTGCCAGCTCACCATCGGGACAGACAAACAATGAGCAGTACTTC. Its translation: CASSPSGQTNNEQYF. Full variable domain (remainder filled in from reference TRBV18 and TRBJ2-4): NAGVMQNPRHLVRRRGQEARLRCSPMKGHSHVYWYRQLPEEGLKFMVYLQKENIIDESGMPKERFSAEFPKEGPSILRIQQVVRGDSAAYFCASSPSGQTNNEQYFGAGTRLSVL.

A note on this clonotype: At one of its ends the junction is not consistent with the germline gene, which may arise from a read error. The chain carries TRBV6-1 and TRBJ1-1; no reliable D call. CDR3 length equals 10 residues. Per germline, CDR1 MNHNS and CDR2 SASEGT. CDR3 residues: CASSEGSIHF. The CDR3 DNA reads TGTGCCAGCAGTGAGGGAAGCATTCACTTT.

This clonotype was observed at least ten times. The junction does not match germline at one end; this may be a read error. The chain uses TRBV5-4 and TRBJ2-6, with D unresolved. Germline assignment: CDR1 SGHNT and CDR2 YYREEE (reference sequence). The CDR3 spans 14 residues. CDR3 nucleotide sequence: TGCGCCAGCAGCGATCAGTCCGAGGCCAACGTCCTGACTTTC. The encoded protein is CASSDQSEANVLTF.

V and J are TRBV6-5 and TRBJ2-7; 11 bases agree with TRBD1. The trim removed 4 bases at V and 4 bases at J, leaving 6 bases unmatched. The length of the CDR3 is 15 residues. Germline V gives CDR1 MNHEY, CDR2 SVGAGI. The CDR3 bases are TGTGCCAGCAGTTCGGACAGGGGGCCTGTATACGAGCAGTACTTC. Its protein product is CASSSDRGPVYEQYF.